The clone carrying this T cell receptor (beta chain) has a handful of counts. Its specificity is not known. The data are from a study of cytomegalovirus exposure and HLA in healthy donors. Study results and caveats: Per a prior analysis, the majority of TCR beta V segments were productive roughly 90% or roughly 30% of the time. Apart from CMV serostatus, no immune exposure information was available. Specific recognition of CMV antigens was confirmed in vitro for a few chains (all CMV-associated).

The PCR used 60 Vbeta and 13 Jbeta primers. In the original analysis: Later analysis identified approximately 80 million unique TCR beta chains, around 10 million shared. Sequenced by immunoSEQ multiplex PCR; TCRdb stores in-frame clones only, minus some. That table is the source of V, J and clone size, and D and trimming were worked out from the DNA. The sample contains about 200,000 clones, 65% to 90% of which appear only once. Germline CDR1 KGHSH, CDR2 LQKENI. Trimming stripped 5 bases from V and 4 bases from J, with 12 bases between. The CDR3 contains 14 residues. This rearrangement joins TRBV18 to TRBJ2-1, with a possible D match to TRBD1 (5 bases). The clonotype was recovered from a woman in her thirties in good health and CMV-seronegative. The specimen was PBMCs. CDR3 loop: CASSARQNYNEQFF. The CDR3 nucleotides read TGTGCCAGCTCAGCGCGACAGAATTACAATGAGCAGTTCTTC.